This T cell receptor beta chain came from a study of cytomegalovirus exposure and HLA in healthy donors. Study summary: Early release data held tens of millions of unique TCRs from HLA-typed donors. Study-wide results and caveats: CMV serostatus was the sole immune exposure data available.

On this clone itself: Its antigen is as yet unknown.

The CDR3 length is 13 residues. Trimming shortened V by 6 bases and J by 2 bases, and 11 bases separated the two germline ends. Germline assignment: CDR1 SNHLY and CDR2 FYNNEI. PCR was performed using 60 Vbeta and 13 Jbeta primers. Per the original methods: Counted up in a later analysis, unique TCR beta chains came to about 80 million, with around 10 million shared. Produced via immunoSEQ multiplex PCR; TCRdb's table is partial and in-frame only. Clonal size and the V and J genes are those of that table, whereas D and trimming came from the DNA. This sample yields more than 110,000 clones, of which about 79% are seen a single time; more than 4% belongs to the top ten.

The V and J genes are TRBV2 and TRBJ2-7; D perhaps matches TRBD1 (6 bases). The source material was PBMCs. This sequence was found in a man between 35 and 55 years old in good health and CMV-seropositive. In DNA form, the CDR3 reads TGTGCCAGCAGGACCGGGACAACCTACGAGCAGTACTTC. Translating gives CASRTGTTYEQYF.